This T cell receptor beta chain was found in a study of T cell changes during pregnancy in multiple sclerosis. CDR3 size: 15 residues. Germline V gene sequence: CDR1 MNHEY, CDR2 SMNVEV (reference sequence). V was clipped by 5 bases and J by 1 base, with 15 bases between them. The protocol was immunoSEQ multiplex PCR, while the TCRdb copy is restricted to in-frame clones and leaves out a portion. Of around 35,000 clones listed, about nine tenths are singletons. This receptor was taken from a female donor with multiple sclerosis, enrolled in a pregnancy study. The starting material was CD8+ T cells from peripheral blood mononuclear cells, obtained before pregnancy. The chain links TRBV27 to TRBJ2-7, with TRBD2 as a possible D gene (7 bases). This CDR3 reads CASSPAGAGSYEQYF. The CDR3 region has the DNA TGTGCCAGCAGTCCTGCGGGGGCGGGGTCCTACGAGCAGTACTTC.